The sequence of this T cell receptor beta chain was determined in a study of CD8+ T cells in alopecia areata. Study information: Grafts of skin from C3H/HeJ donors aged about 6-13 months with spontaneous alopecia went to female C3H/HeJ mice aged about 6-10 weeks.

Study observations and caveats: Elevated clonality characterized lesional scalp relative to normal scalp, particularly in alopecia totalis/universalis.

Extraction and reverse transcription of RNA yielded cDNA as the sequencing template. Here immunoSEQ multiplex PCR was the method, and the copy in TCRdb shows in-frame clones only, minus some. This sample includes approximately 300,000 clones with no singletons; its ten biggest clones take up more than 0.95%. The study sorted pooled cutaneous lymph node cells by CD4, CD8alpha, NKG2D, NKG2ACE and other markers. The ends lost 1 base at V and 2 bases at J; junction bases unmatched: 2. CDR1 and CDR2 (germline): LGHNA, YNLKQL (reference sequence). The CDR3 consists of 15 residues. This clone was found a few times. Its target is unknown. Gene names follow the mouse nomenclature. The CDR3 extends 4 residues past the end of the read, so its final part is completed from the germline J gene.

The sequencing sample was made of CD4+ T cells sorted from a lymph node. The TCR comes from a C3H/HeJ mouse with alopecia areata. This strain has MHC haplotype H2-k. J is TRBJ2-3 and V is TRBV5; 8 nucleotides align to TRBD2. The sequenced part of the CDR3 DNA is TGTGCCAGCAGCCAAGTTGGGGGGGATGCAGAA. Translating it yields CASSQVGGDAE. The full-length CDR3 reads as CASSQVGGDAETLYF.